The next 22 T cell receptor beta chains were all read from a single sample in a study of cytomegalovirus exposure and HLA in healthy donors. The primer mix had 60 Vbeta and 13 Jbeta primers. Libraries were prepared by immunoSEQ multiplex PCR; TCRdb keeps only in-frame clonotypes and omits some of them. The sample lists about 90,000 clones, around 71% occurring once. Material: PBMCs. The receptors shown here come from a man younger than 40 in good health and CMV-seronegative.

The genes are TRBV5-1 and TRBJ2-3; 13 nucleotides line up with TRBD2. This CDR3 has 16 residues. The V gene's germline CDR1 is SGHRS and CDR2 YFSETQ. With V trimmed by 0 bases and J by 5 bases, 3 bases remained unmatched. In DNA, the CDR3 is TGCGCCAGCAGCTTGGAAGGACTAGCGGGAGTAGATACGCAGTATTTT. This gives the protein CASSLEGLAGVDTQYF.

The CDR3 protein is CASRGPGTGPYEQYF. The CDR3 DNA follows: TGTGCCAGCAGGGGACCCGGGACAGGACCCTACGAGCAGTACTTC. The chain has TRBV27 and TRBJ2-7; 8 bases align to TRBD1. Germline CDR1 is MNHEY and CDR2 is SMNVEV (reference sequence). V lost 6 bases and J lost 2; bases outside the gene matches: 9. CDR3 size: 15 residues.

This clone has a handful of counts. V and J are TRBV18 and TRBJ2-7; unclear D gene. Trimming cost V 0 bases and J 2 bases, with 8 bases left between them. The CDR3 spans 14 residues. Germline CDR1 and CDR2: KGHSH and LQKENI. DNA of the CDR3: TGTGCCAGCTCACCACCAGCCAGCGCCTACGAGCAGTACTTC. This translates into CASSPPASAYEQYF.

The rearrangement joins TRBV7-3 to TRBJ2-7, with TRBD1 matching 8 bases. Germline V gene sequence: CDR1 SGHTA, CDR2 FQGTGA. The CDR3 length is 13 residues. Trimming cost V 5 bases and J 2 bases; bases outside gene matches: 2. The CDR3 spells CASSLDRAYEQYF. CDR3 in DNA: TGTGCCAGCAGCCTGGACAGGGCCTACGAGCAGTACTTC.

V and J are TRBV5-1 and TRBJ2-7; 8 bases map to TRBD1. Trimming took 3 bases from V and 4 from J; bases not matched to a gene: 6. The CDR3 length is 14 residues. CDR1 and CDR2 from the germline V gene are SGHRS and YFSETQ. The CDR3 sequence is CASSSGQAAYEQYF. Here the CDR3 DNA reads TGCGCCAGCAGCTCGGGACAGGCCGCGTACGAGCAGTACTTC.

This sequence joins TRBV30 and TRBJ2-5, with 7 bases matching TRBD2. The V and J ends lost 2 bases and 7 bases, in that order; junction bases with no gene match: 7. The CDR3 extends over 13 amino acids. Germline V gene data show CDR1 as GTSNPN and CDR2 as SVGIG (reference sequence). The chain's CDR3 is CAWSPSGMGTQYF. CDR3 coding DNA: TGTGCCTGGAGTCCGAGCGGGATGGGGACCCAGTACTTC.

The rearrangement uses TRBV25-1 and TRBJ1-1; D gene uncertain. Trimming took 3 bases from V and 5 from J, leaving 10 bases between them. Germline loops: CDR1 MGHDK, CDR2 SYGVNS. The CDR3 runs 13 residues. The CDR3 reads CASSDGVGTEAFF. The CDR3 region has the DNA TGTGCCAGCAGTGATGGAGTAGGAACTGAAGCTTTCTTT. The full variable domain, its missing parts supplied by reference TRBV25-1 and TRBJ1-1, is EADIYQTPRYLVIGTGKKITLECSQTMGHDKMYWYQQDPGMELHLIHYSYGVNSTEKGDLSSESTVSRIRTEHFPLTLESARPSHTSQYLCASSDGVGTEAFFGQGTRLTVV.

For this clone: At one end, the junction sequence differs from germline, possibly due to a read error. The chain carries TRBV7-9 and TRBJ2-7, with 10 bases matching TRBD1. The germline V gene encodes CDR1 SEHNR and CDR2 FQNEAQ (reference sequence). CDR3 length: 14 residues. The CDR3 loop reads CSSSSPGQGYEQYF. The CDR3 DNA is TGTTCCAGCAGCTCCCCGGGACAGGGGTACGAGCAGTACTTC.

This chain joins TRBV19 and TRBJ1-1, with 10 bases matching TRBD1. V lost 8 bases to trimming and J lost 5 bases; unmatched junction nucleotides: 5. CDR1 is LNHDA and CDR2 is SQIVND in the germline V gene (reference sequence). The CDR3 covers 13 residues. The CDR3 spells CASRDRGWTEAFF. For the CDR3, the DNA is TGTGCCAGTCGGGACAGGGGATGGACTGAAGCTTTCTTT.

The rearrangement uses TRBV30 and TRBJ2-7, with 8 positions matching TRBD1. Germline lookup yields CDR1 GTSNPN and CDR2 SVGIG (reference sequence). This CDR3 is 15 amino acids long. V gave up 0 bases and J gave up 4 bases; unmatched junction bases: 8. The CDR3 here is CAWSVRRQGTYEQYF. For the CDR3, the DNA is TGTGCCTGGAGTGTACGAAGACAGGGGACTTACGAGCAGTACTTC. Based on the CDR3 plus reference TRBV30 and TRBJ2-7, the full variable domain is SQTIHQWPATLVQPVGSPLSLECTVEGTSNPNLYWYRQAAGRGLQLLFYSVGIGQISSEVPQNLSASRPQDRQFILSSKKLLLSDSGFYLCAWSVRRQGTYEQYFGPGTRLTVT.

The V gene is TRBV10-3, the J gene TRBJ2-2; 9 nucleotides agree with TRBD2. Trimming cost V 2 bases and J 4 bases; bases outside gene matches: 8. Germline CDR1 and CDR2: ENHRY and SYGVKD. The CDR3 contains 17 residues. CDR3 loop: CAISEQSSGNPTGELFF. The CDR3 DNA follows: TGTGCCATCAGTGAGCAGTCTAGCGGGAATCCCACCGGGGAGCTGTTTTTT.

CDR3 protein: CASSLTSVNGETQYF. In DNA form, the CDR3 reads TGTGCCAGCAGCTTAACTAGCGTTAACGGGGAGACCCAGTACTTC. This chain links TRBV7-9 with TRBJ2-5; 7 bases line up with TRBD2. V lost 2 bases to trimming and J lost 5 bases; unmatched junction nucleotides: 8. Germline V gene lookup returns CDR1 SEHNR and CDR2 FQNEAQ (reference sequence). CDR3 length: 15 residues.

V is TRBV6-6 and J is TRBJ2-7; TRBD2 matches at 11 bases. V was clipped by 4 bases and J by 4 bases; unmatched bases: 6. The CDR3 loop spans 15 amino acids. The germline V gene encodes CDR1 MNHNY and CDR2 SVGAGI (reference sequence). The CDR3 reads CASSSAGLAEYEQYF. The CDR3 DNA sequence: TGTGCCAGCAGTTCCGCGGGACTAGCGGAGTACGAGCAGTACTTC.

The CDR3 sequence is CASSLYGTEANYGYTF. The CDR3 coding sequence is TGTGCCAGCAGCTTATATGGCACAGAAGCTAACTATGGCTACACCTTC. The chain joins TRBV7-9 to TRBJ1-2; D unclear. The CDR3 is 16 residues long. Trimming shortened V by 2 bases and J by 0 bases, and 13 bases separated the two germline ends. Looked up from germline, CDR1 is SEHNR and CDR2 is FQNEAQ (reference sequence).

On this clone itself: Other DNA sequences from this sample encode an identical CDR3 as well. The V call is TRBV28, the J call TRBJ1-1; 9 bases line up with TRBD1. CDR1 MDHEN and CDR2 SYDVKM come from the germline V gene. The CDR3 covers 14 residues. The trim removed 5 bases at V and 5 bases at J, leaving 6 bases unmatched. Here the CDR3 reads CASSPTGGRTEAFF. CDR3 nucleotides: TGTGCCAGCAGTCCGACAGGGGGGCGAACTGAAGCTTTCTTT.

The rearrangement uses TRBV5-4 and TRBJ1-2, with D maybe TRBD1 (5 bases). Germline V gene lookup returns CDR1 SGHNT and CDR2 YYREEE (reference sequence). V was pared by 2 bases and J by 2 bases, with 10 bases between. This CDR3 region has 14 residues. CDR3 sequence (DNA): TGTGCCAGCAGCTTAGGTAGGGGAAACTATGGCTACACCTTC. Encoded protein: CASSLGRGNYGYTF.

This clone was counted a few times. This sequence joins TRBV7-9 and TRBJ2-7; TRBD2 agrees at 7 bases. CDR3 size: 14 residues. CDR1 and CDR2 from the germline V gene are SEHNR and FQNEAQ (reference sequence). The V and J ends lost 1 base and 3 bases, in that order; junction bases with no gene match: 3. In nucleotides, the CDR3 is TGTGCCAGCAGCTTAGTCGGGGGGAACTACGAGCAGTACTTC. Translated, it gives CASSLVGGNYEQYF. Filled out from reference TRBV7-9 and TRBJ2-7, the complete variable domain reads DTGVSQNPRHKITKRGQNVTFRCDPISEHNRLYWYRQTLGQGPEFLTYFQNEAQLEKSRLLSDRFSAERPKGSFSTLEIQRTEQGDSAMYLCASSLVGGNYEQYFGPGTRLTVT.

This clone has only a few counts. The genes are TRBV30 and TRBJ2-7; 9 bases agree with TRBD1. This CDR3 has 12 residues. CDR1 is GTSNPN and CDR2 is SVGIG in the germline V gene (reference sequence). J was trimmed by 1 base and V by 8 bases; bases with no gene match: 3. The DNA of the CDR3 is TGTGCCCGCGGGACAGGGTCCTACGAGCAGTACTTC. This encodes CARGTGSYEQYF.

The rearrangement links TRBV18 to TRBJ1-3; tentatively, D is TRBD1 (5 bases). Germline CDR1 reads KGHSH; CDR2 reads LQKENI. CDR3 length: 16 residues. Trimming removed 2 bases from V and 0 bases from J, with 11 bases in between. The chain's CDR3 is CASSPVGTFSGNTIYF. The CDR3 bases are TGTGCCAGCTCACCAGTCGGGACTTTCTCTGGAAACACCATATATTTT.

This chain links TRBV30 with TRBJ2-7; 7 positions agree with TRBD2. Trimming removed 3 bases from V and 4 bases from J; junction bases left unmatched: 6. Germline-derived CDR1 and CDR2 are GTSNPN and SVGIG (reference sequence). The CDR3 contains 13 residues. CDR3 DNA: TGTGCCTGGAGCGGGGGGTTTTTTTACGAGCAGTACTTC. It yields the protein CAWSGGFFYEQYF.

V gene TRBV28 combines with J gene TRBJ1-2; D may be TRBD1 (5 bases). CDR3 length: 12 amino acids. V dropped 8 bases and J dropped 3 bases, with 10 bases sitting between them. In germline, CDR1 is MDHEN, CDR2 SYDVKM. CDR3 bases: TGTGCCAGCGGGGGGGTGGACTATGGCTACACCTTC. Its translation: CASGGVDYGYTF.

The V call is TRBV6-5, the J call TRBJ2-7; weak D call: TRBD2 (5 bases). The CDR3 spans 13 residues. The germline V gene has CDR1 MNHEY and CDR2 SVGAGI. V was trimmed by 5 bases and J by 1 base, leaving 9 bases between them. This chain's CDR3 is CASSPGNSYEQYF. The DNA of the CDR3 is TGTGCCAGCAGTCCCGGGAATTCCTACGAGCAGTACTTC.